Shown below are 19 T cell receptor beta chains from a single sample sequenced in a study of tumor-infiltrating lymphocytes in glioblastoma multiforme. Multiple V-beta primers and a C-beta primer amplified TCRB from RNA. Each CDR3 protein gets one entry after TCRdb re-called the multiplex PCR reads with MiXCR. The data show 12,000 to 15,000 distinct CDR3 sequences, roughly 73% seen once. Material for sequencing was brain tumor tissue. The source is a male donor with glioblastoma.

Here the CDR3 reads CASSTDMDQPQHF. CDR3 bases: TGTGCCAGCAGCACGGACATGGATCAGCCCCAGCATTTT. This sequence joins TRBV5-5 and TRBJ1-5; D is possibly TRBD1 (5 bases). From germline, CDR1 is SGHKS and CDR2 YYEKEE (reference sequence). V dropped 4 bases and J dropped 5 bases, with 10 bases sitting between them. The CDR3 is 13 amino acids. The variable domain in full, completed from reference TRBV5-5 and TRBJ1-5, reads DAGVTQSPTHLIKTRGQQVTLRCSPISGHKSVSWYQQVLGQGPQFIFQYYEKEERGRGNFPDRFSARQFPNYSSELNVNALLLGDSALYLCASSTDMDQPQHFGDGTRLSIL.

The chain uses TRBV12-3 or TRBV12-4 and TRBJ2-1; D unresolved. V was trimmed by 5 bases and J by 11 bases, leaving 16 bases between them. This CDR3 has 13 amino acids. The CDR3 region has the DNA TGTGCCAGCAGTCCCCGGGCCTTTGAACAGCAGTTCTTC. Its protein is CASSPRAFEQQFF.

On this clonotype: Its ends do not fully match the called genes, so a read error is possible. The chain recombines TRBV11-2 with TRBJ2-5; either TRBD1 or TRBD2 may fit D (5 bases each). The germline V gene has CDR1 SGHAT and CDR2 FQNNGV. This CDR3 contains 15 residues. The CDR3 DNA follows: TGTGCCAGCAGCCTCGGGGACCAGGTTGGGGAGACCCAGCACTTC. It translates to CASSLGDQVGETQHF. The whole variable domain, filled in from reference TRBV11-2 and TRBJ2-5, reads EAGVAQSPRYKIIEKRQSVAFWCNPISGHATLYWYQQILGQGPKLLIQFQNNGVVDDSQLPKDRFSAERLKGVDSTLKIQPAKLEDSAVYLCASSLGDQVGETQHFGPGTRLLVL.

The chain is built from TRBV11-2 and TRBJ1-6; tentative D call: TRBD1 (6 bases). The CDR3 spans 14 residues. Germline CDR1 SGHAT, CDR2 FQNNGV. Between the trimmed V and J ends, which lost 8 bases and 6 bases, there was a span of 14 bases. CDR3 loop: CASGTGQCNSPLHF. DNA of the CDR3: TGTGCCAGCGGCACCGGACAGTGTAATTCACCCCTCCACTTT.

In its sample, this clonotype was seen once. The DNA of the CDR3 is TGTGCCAGCAAAACCCTGGGGGGGGCGAACACTGAAGCTTTCTTT. It yields the protein CASKTLGGANTEAFF. The V gene is TRBV12-3 or TRBV12-4, the J gene TRBJ1-1; D possibly corresponds to TRBD1 (6 bases). The CDR3 length is 15 residues. V shed 7 bases and J shed 1 base, with 16 bases lying between them.

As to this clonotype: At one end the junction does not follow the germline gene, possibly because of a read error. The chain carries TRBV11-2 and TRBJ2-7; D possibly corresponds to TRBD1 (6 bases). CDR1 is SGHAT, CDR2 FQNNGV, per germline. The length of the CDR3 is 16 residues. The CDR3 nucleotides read TGTGCCAGTAGCTGGGATAGGGGGACCTCGATCTACGAGCAGTACTTC. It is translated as CASSWDRGTSIYEQYF.

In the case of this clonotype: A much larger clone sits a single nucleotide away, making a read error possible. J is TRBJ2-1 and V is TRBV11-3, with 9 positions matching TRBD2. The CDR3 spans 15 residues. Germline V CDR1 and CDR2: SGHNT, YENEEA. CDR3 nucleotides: TGTGCCAACAGCTCGACTAGCGGAGAGTACAATGAGCAGTTCTTC. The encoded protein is CANSSTSGEYNEQFF.

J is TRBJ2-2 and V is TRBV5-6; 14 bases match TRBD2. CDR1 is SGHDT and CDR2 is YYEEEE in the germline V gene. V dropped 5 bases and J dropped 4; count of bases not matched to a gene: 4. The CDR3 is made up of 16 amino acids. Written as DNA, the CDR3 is TGTGCCAGCAGGCGGACTAGCGGGGGGATCACCGGGGAGCTGTTTTTT. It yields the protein CASRRTSGGITGELFF.

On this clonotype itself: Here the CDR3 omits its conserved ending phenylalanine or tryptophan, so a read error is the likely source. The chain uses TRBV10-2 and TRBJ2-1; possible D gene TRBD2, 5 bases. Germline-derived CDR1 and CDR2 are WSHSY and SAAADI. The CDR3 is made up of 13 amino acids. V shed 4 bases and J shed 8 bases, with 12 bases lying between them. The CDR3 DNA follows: TGCGCCAGCAGTGGACTATATGAAGATGAGCAGTTCTCC. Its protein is CASSGLYEDEQFS.

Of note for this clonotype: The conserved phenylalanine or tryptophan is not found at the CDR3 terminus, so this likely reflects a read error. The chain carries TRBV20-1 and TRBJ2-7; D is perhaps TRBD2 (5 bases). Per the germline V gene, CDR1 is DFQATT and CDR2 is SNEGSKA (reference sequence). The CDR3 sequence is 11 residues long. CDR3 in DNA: TGCTGTGATCATAGCGCATACGAGCAGTACTTG. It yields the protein CCDHSAYEQYL.

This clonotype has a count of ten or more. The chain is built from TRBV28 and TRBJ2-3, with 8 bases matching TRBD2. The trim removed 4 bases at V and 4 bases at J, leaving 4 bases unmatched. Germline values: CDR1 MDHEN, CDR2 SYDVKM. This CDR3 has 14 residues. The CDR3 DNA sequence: TGTGCCAGCAGTTCAAGCGGGAGAGCAGATACGCAGTATTTT. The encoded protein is CASSSSGRADTQYF.

The CDR3 loop reads CATSSDLAGEETQYF. The DNA for the CDR3 is TGTGCCACCAGCAGCGACTTAGCGGGAGAGGAGACCCAGTACTTC. The rearrangement uses TRBV15 and TRBJ2-5; TRBD2 aligns across 9 bases. Germline V gene sequence: CDR1 LNHNV, CDR2 YYDKDF (reference sequence). The CDR3 sequence is 15 residues long. With 3 bases clipped from V and 5 bases from J, the junction kept 7 bases outside the gene matches.

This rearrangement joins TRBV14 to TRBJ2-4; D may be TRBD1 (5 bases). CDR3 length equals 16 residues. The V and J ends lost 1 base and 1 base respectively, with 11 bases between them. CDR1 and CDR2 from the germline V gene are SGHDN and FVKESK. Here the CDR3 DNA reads TGTGCCAGCAGCCAAGTCGGACACCTGGCCAAAAACATTCAGTACTTC. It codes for CASSQVGHLAKNIQYF.

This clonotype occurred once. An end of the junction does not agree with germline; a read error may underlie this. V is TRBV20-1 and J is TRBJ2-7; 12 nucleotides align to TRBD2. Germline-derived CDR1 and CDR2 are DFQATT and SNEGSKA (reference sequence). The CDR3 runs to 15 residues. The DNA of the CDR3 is TGCAATGCTAGAGGGCTAGCGGGAGGGTTGCACGAGCAATACTTC. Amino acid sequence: CNARGLAGGLHEQYF.

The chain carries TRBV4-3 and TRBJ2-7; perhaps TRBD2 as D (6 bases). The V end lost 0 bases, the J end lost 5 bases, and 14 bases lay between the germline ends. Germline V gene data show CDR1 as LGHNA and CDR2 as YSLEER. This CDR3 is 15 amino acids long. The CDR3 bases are TGCGCCAGCAGCCAAGACGGGGGACTCCGTAACGAGCAGTACTTC. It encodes CASSQDGGLRNEQYF.

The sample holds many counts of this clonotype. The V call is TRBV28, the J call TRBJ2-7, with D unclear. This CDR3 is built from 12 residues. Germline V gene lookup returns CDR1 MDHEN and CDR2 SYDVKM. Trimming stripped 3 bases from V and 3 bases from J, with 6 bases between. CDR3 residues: CASSLRYYEQYF. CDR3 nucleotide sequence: TGTGCCAGCAGTTTGAGGTACTACGAGCAGTACTTC.

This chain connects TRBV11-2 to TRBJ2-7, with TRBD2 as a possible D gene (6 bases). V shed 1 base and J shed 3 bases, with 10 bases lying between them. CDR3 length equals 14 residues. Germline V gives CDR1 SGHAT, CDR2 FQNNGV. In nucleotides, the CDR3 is TGTGCCAGCAGCTTAGGTGTTAGCGGCTACGAGCAGTACTTC. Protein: CASSLGVSGYEQYF.

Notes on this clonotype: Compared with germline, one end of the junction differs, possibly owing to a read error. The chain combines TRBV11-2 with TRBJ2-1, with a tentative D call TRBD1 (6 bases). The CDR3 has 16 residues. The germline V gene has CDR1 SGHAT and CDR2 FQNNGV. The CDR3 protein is CASSLGGVSSYNEQFF. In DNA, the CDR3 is TGTGCTAGCAGCTTAGGGGGAGTCAGCTCCTACAATGAGCAGTTCTTC.

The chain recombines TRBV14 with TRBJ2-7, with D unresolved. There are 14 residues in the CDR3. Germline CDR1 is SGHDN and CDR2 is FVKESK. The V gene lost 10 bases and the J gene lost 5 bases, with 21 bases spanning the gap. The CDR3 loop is CATRHGVVGHEQYF. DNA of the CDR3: TGTGCCACCAGACATGGGGTTGTAGGCCACGAGCAGTACTTC.